This TCR beta chain is from a study of identical twins' blood T cells. The germline CDR1 and CDR2 sequences are SGHRS and YFSETQ. This CDR3 contains 16 residues. V was pared by 5 bases and J by 2 bases, with 18 bases between. TCRdb re-called the 5' RACE reads through MiXCR, storing one row per CDR3 protein. Of 350,000 to 400,000 distinct CDR3 sequences listed, about 28% are singletons. This clonotype was recorded a few times. Sequenced input: PBMCs. This TCR derives from a woman between 18 and 55 years old in good health. The chain has TRBV5-1 and TRBJ2-3, with a possible D match to TRBD1 (6 bases). The CDR3 region is CASRASGTLNTDTQYF. CDR3 nucleotides: TGCGCCAGCAGGGCCTCCGGGACACTAAACACAGATACGCAGTATTTT.